Listed below are T cell receptor beta chains from one sample, sequenced in a study of blood T cell repertoires in COVID-19. Assay used: immunoSEQ multiplex PCR; TCRdb lists only in-frame clones, some missing. There are under 150,000 clones in the sample; over 80% occur only once, and over 15% lies in the top ten. Input material: PBMCs or T cells enriched from blood (not recorded which). These receptors were collected from a man aged 25 to 45 who had recovered from COVID-19. The CDR3 runs from the conserved cysteine through the conserved F or W. Fields, in order: J gene, clone size, D gene, V gene, CDR3 protein, CDR3 DNA. The D gene is left open where the match is weak. Expanded clones are given a class, and other clones once, few, many or no size at all.

TRBJ2-1,NA,NA,TRBV5-1,CASSLAVQMGGYNEQFF,TGCGCCAGCAGCTTGGCGGTCCAGATGGGGGGATACAATGAGCAGTTCTTC
TRBJ1-1,NA,TRBD1,TRBV5-1,CASSPGTGTNTEAFF,TGCGCCAGCAGCCCCGGGACAGGAACTAACACTGAAGCTTTCTTT
TRBJ1-5,NA,NA,TRBV5-4,CASSLGPGEPQHF,TGTGCCAGCAGCTTGGGTCCGGGGGAGCCCCAGCATTTT
TRBJ1-1,once,TRBD1,TRBV5-4,CASWIATGTGGTEAFF,TGTGCCAGCTGGATCGCAACCGGGACAGGGGGCACTGAAGCTTTCTTT
TRBJ1-2,NA,NA,TRBV27,CASSQQGYGYTF,TGTGCCAGCAGTCAACAGGGCTATGGCTACACCTTC
TRBJ1-3,once,NA,TRBV10-3,CAISEWGSSGNTIYF,TGTGCCATCAGTGAGTGGGGCAGCTCTGGAAACACCATATATTTT
TRBJ2-7,few,TRBD1,TRBV6-4,CASSDSDRGYEQYF,TGTGCCAGCAGTGACTCAGACAGGGGCTACGAGCAGTACTTC
TRBJ1-2,once,TRBD1,TRBV19,CASSTTGQGAATF,TGTGCCAGTAGTACGACCGGACAGGGGGCCGCTACCTTC
TRBJ1-5,NA,NA,TRBV19,CASSFPPPAGLQPQHF,TGTGCCAGTAGTTTCCCCCCGCCCGCGGGTCTCCAGCCCCAGCATTTT
TRBJ2-4,NA,NA,TRBV2,CASSPTGAWIQYF,TGTGCCAGCAGTCCCACAGGAGCCTGGATTCAGTACTTC
TRBJ1-6,NA,NA,TRBV7-9,CASSPGQNNSPLHF,TGTGCCAGCAGCCCCGGACAGAATAATTCACCCCTCCACTTT
TRBJ1-5,NA,NA,TRBV10-2,CASSESGGVGQPQHF,TGCGCCAGCAGTGAGTCGGGCGGGGTCGGGCAGCCCCAGCATTTT
TRBJ1-1,NA,NA,TRBV2,CASTKGVGYTEAFF,TGTGCCAGCACCAAGGGGGTGGGGTACACTGAAGCTTTCTTT
TRBJ2-1,once,TRBD2,TRBV28,CASSPGGTSGSNEQFF,TGTGCCAGCAGCCCGGGAGGGACTAGCGGGAGTAATGAGCAGTTCTTC
TRBJ1-5,once,NA,TRBV19,CASSIIRGGDQPQHF,TGTGCCAGTAGTATAATCAGGGGAGGGGATCAGCCCCAGCATTTT
TRBJ2-5,NA,TRBD2,TRBV11-1,CASSPGDGREETQYF,TGTGCCAGCAGCCCAGGGGACGGGAGGGAAGAGACCCAGTACTTC
TRBJ2-7,NA,TRBD2,TRBV30,CAWSSGLAGDHEQYF,TGTGCCTGGAGTTCGGGACTAGCGGGAGACCACGAGCAGTACTTC
TRBJ1-1,NA,TRBD1,TRBV7-9,CASSWRQGGTEAFF,TGTGCCAGCAGTTGGCGACAGGGCGGCACTGAAGCTTTCTTT
TRBJ2-1,NA,TRBD2,TRBV5-8,CASSHYSHSGGSYNEQFF,TGTGCCAGCAGCCATTATTCTCATAGCGGGGGGTCCTACAATGAGCAGTTCTTC
TRBJ1-1,few,NA,TRBV6-5,CASSTDSGMNTEAFF,TGTGCCAGCAGTACCGACAGTGGGATGAACACTGAAGCTTTCTTT
TRBJ1-3,NA,NA,TRBV29-1,CSGRSGNTIYF,TGCAGCGGCCGGTCGGGAAACACCATATATTTT
TRBJ2-5,NA,NA,TRBV5-1,CASSPRQDYQETQYF,TGCGCCAGCAGTCCACGACAGGATTACCAAGAGACCCAGTACTTC
TRBJ2-5,NA,TRBD1,TRBV30,CAWSDTGGYETQYF,TGTGCCTGGAGTGACACAGGGGGTTATGAGACCCAGTACTTC
TRBJ1-1,NA,NA,TRBV5-6,CASSLRSGRGEAFF,TGTGCCAGCAGCTTGCGAAGTGGCCGCGGTGAAGCTTTCTTT
TRBJ2-6,NA,NA,TRBV2,CASSSRQDRYSGANVLTF,TGTGCCAGCAGTTCCAGACAGGACCGATACTCTGGGGCCAACGTCCTGACTTTC
TRBJ2-3,NA,TRBD2,TRBV7-9,CASRNLRTSEHTQYF,TGTGCCAGCAGGAACCTGCGGACTAGCGAACATACGCAGTATTTT
TRBJ1-4,NA,TRBD1,TRBV7-2,CASSSGTGVAEKLFF,TGTGCCAGCAGCTCAGGGACAGGGGTTGCTGAAAAACTGTTTTTT
TRBJ2-7,NA,TRBD1,TRBV19,CASRARDREDEQYF,TGTGCCAGTAGAGCCCGGGACAGGGAGGACGAGCAGTACTTC
TRBJ1-3,NA,TRBD1,TRBV27,CASSLSQGAGNTIYF,TGTGCCAGCAGTTTATCGCAGGGGGCTGGAAACACCATATATTTT
TRBJ1-4,NA,NA,TRBV21-1,CASSKAEAGVNEKLFF,TGTGCCAGCAGCAAAGCGGAGGCGGGCGTTAATGAAAAACTGTTTTTT
TRBJ1-1,NA,NA,TRBV7-6,CASSSRSNTEAFF,TGTGCCAGCAGCTCTCGGTCGAACACTGAAGCTTTCTTT
TRBJ1-3,NA,TRBD1,TRBV7-9,CASSLGGQVSGNTIYF,TGTGCCAGCAGCTTAGGGGGACAGGTCTCTGGAAACACCATATATTTT
TRBJ1-1,NA,NA,TRBV3-1/TRBV3-2,CASSQDSPVAEAFF,TGTGCCAGCAGCCAAGATTCCCCGGTGGCTGAAGCTTTCTTT
TRBJ2-2,NA,NA,TRBV3-1/TRBV3-2,CASSQGGAGNTGELFF,TGTGCCAGCAGCCAGGGAGGAGCGGGTAACACCGGGGAGCTGTTTTTT
TRBJ2-1,NA,TRBD2,TRBV19,CASSGWTSGSFYNEQFF,TGTGCCAGTAGTGGGTGGACTAGCGGGAGCTTTTACAATGAGCAGTTCTTC
TRBJ2-3,NA,NA,TRBV6-4,CASSQGGTSTDTQYF,TGTGCCAGCAGTCAGGGAGGAACTAGCACAGATACGCAGTATTTT
TRBJ2-2,NA,NA,TRBV4-1,CASSQGSSSYTGELFF,TGCGCCAGCAGCCAGGGGTCTAGCAGCTACACCGGGGAGCTGTTTTTT
TRBJ1-1,NA,NA,TRBV30,CAWSPSGRAEAFF,TGTGCCTGGAGCCCAAGCGGGAGGGCTGAAGCTTTCTTT
TRBJ1-2,NA,NA,TRBV7-8,CASSLRTGGYGYTF,TGTGCCAGCAGCCTTAGGACCGGGGGATATGGCTACACCTTC
TRBJ2-7,NA,TRBD2,TRBV4-1,CASSPQSGRELGEQYF,TGCGCCAGCAGCCCCCAGTCGGGGCGGGAGCTAGGTGAGCAGTACTTC
TRBJ2-2,NA,TRBD1,TRBV5-4,CASSLGTENTGELFF,TGTGCCAGCAGCCTTGGGACAGAGAACACCGGGGAGCTGTTTTTT
TRBJ2-1,once,NA,TRBV5-1,CASSPPLGEANEQFF,TGCGCCAGCAGCCCTCCCTTGGGGGAGGCCAATGAGCAGTTCTTC
TRBJ2-1,once,TRBD2,TRBV20-1,CSAPSGREQFF,TGCAGTGCTCCTAGCGGTCGGGAGCAGTTCTTC
TRBJ1-1,NA,TRBD1,TRBV3-1/TRBV3-2,CASSPRDRQAFF,TGTGCCAGCAGCCCTCGGGACAGGCAAGCTTTCTTT